One sample yielded the 8 T cell receptor beta chains listed below, sequenced in a study of cytomegalovirus exposure and HLA in healthy donors. PCR used 60 Vbeta primers and 13 Jbeta primers. TCRdb keeps only in-frame clones here, not all; method: immunoSEQ multiplex PCR. Among approximately 160,000 clones, about 79% were seen once, and the ten largest hold less than 0.9%. The material sequenced was PBMCs. The source of these receptors is a female donor in good health and CMV-seronegative.

This clone was observed a handful of times. V usage is TRBV2 and J usage is TRBJ1-2, with a weak D call TRBD1 (6 bases). Deletions cut 7 bases from V and 3 bases from J, with 15 bases between. Germline V gives CDR1 SNHLY, CDR2 FYNNEI. The CDR3 is made up of 14 amino acids. DNA for the CDR3: TGTGCCAGCATTCTTTCGACAGGTTACTATGGCTACACCTTC. This encodes CASILSTGYYGYTF.

The chain joins TRBV29-1 to TRBJ1-4; 7 nucleotides match TRBD1. Trimming at V came to 7 bases and at J to 8 bases, leaving 10 bases not matched to a gene. Germline values: CDR1 SQVTM, CDR2 ANQGSEA. The CDR3 covers 13 residues. The CDR3 here is CSASGTAHEKLFF. The CDR3 nucleotides are TGCAGCGCCTCCGGGACAGCCCACGAAAAACTGTTTTTT.

This chain connects TRBV9 to TRBJ2-3; tentative D call: TRBD1 (5 bases). V shed 5 bases and J shed 2 bases, with 9 bases lying between them. Germline V gene data show CDR1 as SGDLS and CDR2 as YYNGEE. This CDR3 is built from 13 residues. CDR3 residues: CASRDRYTDTQYF. CDR3 DNA sequence: TGTGCCAGCAGAGACAGATACACAGATACGCAGTATTTT.

The V call is TRBV7-9, the J call TRBJ2-5; unclear D gene. The CDR3 has 11 residues. From germline, CDR1 is SEHNR and CDR2 FQNEAQ (reference sequence). V lost 6 bases and J 8 bases, leaving 10 bases between the germline ends. As DNA, the CDR3 is TGTGCCAGCAGAAAAGAGAAAACCCAGTACTTC. Residues: CASRKEKTQYF.

The genes are TRBV28 and TRBJ1-2; TRBD1 matches at 8 bases. Germline V CDR1 and CDR2: MDHEN, SYDVKM. This CDR3 contains 15 residues. The junction had 10 bases not matched to a gene; V was cut back by 4 bases and J by 6 bases. CDR3 protein: CASSSGQARSNGYTF. The CDR3 DNA follows: TGTGCCAGCAGTTCGGGACAGGCCCGGTCTAATGGCTACACCTTC.

The chain couples TRBV5-1 to TRBJ2-3, with TRBD2 matching over 7 bases. CDR1 is SGHRS, CDR2 YFSETQ, per germline. V lost 2 bases to trimming and J lost 0 bases; unmatched junction nucleotides: 6. This CDR3 comprises 16 residues. The CDR3 is CASSFGAGKSTDTQYF. For the CDR3, the DNA is TGCGCCAGCAGCTTTGGAGCGGGGAAAAGCACAGATACGCAGTATTTT.

CDR3 amino acids: CASRGMGEGGYGYTF. The CDR3 coding sequence is TGTGCCAGCAGGGGAATGGGAGAAGGGGGTTATGGCTACACCTTC. The V call is TRBV6-5, the J call TRBJ1-2, with D possibly TRBD1 on 6 matching bases. CDR3 length equals 15 residues. Trimming removed 6 bases from V and 5 bases from J, with 19 bases in between. Germline V gene sequence: CDR1 MNHEY, CDR2 SVGAGI.

This clone was seen only a few times. The chain carries TRBV5-6 and TRBJ2-1; TRBD1 agrees at 9 bases. From germline, CDR1 is SGHDT and CDR2 YYEEEE. The CDR3 length is 14 residues. J gave up 4 bases and V 7 bases, and 6 bases lay outside the gene matches. CDR3 sequence: CASFTGGRYNEQFF. CDR3 bases: TGTGCCAGCTTTACAGGGGGCCGTTACAATGAGCAGTTCTTC.